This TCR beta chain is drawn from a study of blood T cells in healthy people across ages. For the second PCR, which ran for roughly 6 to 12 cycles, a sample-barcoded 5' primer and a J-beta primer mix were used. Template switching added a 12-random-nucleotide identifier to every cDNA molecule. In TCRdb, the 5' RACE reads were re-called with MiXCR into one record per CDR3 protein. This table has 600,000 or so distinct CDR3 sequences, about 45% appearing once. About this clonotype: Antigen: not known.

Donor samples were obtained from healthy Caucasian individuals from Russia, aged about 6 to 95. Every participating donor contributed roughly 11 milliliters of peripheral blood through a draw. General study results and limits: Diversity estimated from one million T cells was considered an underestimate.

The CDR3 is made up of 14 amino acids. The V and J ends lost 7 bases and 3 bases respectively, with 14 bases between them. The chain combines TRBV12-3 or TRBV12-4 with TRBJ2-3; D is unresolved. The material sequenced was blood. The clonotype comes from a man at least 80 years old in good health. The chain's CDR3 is CASNVRAKTDTQYF. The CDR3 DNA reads TGTGCCAGCAACGTACGAGCTAAGACAGATACGCAGTATTTT.